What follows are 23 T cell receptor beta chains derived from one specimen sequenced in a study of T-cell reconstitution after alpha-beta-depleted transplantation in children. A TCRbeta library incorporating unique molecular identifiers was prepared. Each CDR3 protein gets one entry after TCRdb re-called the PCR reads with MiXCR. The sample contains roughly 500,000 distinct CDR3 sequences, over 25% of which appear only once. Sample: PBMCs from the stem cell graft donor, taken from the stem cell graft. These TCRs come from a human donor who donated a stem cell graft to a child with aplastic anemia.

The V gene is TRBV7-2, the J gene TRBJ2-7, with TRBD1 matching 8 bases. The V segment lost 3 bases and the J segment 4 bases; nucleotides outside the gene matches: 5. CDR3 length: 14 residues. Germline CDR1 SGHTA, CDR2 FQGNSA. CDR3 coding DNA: TGTGCCAGCAGCTTTGACAGGGGACTGTACGAGCAGTACGTC. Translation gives CASSFDRGLYEQYV.

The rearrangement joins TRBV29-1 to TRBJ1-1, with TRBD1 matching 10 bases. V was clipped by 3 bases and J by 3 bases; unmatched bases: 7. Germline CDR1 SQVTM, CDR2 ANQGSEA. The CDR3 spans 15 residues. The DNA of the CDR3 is TGCAGCGTTGAGGGTGTGGGACAGGGGTACACTGAAGCTTTCTTT. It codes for CSVEGVGQGYTEAFF.

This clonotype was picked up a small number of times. DNA of the CDR3: TGCAGTGCTAACCTCTTCGAGGGGTGGGTAGAAGAGACCCAGTACTTC. Amino acids: CSANLFEGWVEETQYF. This sequence joins TRBV20-1 and TRBJ2-5, with D perhaps given as TRBD1 or TRBD2 (5 bases each). The V gene lost 4 bases and the J gene lost 3 bases, with 21 bases spanning the gap. Germline values: CDR1 DFQATT, CDR2 SNEGSKA (reference sequence). The CDR3 spans 16 residues.

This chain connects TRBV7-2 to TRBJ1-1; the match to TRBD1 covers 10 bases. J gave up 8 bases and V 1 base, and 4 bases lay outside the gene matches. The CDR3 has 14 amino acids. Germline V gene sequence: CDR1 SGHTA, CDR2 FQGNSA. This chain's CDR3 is CASSLGGQGREAFF. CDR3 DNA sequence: TGTGCCAGCAGCTTAGGGGGACAGGGGCGAGAAGCTTTCTTT.

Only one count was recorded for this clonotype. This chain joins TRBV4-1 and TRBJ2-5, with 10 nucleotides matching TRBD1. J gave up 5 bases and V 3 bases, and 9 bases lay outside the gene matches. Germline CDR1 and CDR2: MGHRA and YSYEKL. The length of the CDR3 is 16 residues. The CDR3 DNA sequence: TGCGCCAGCAGCCAGGTCCCCGGGACAGGGGAGGAGACCCAGTACTTC. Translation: CASSQVPGTGEETQYF.

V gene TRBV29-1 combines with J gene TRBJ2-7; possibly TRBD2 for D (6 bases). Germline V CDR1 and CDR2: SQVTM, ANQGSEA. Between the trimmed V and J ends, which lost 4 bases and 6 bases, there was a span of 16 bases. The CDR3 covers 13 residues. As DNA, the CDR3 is TGCAGCGTTGTCGGCGGGGTTAGTCGCGAGCAGTACTTC. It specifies CSVVGGVSREQYF.

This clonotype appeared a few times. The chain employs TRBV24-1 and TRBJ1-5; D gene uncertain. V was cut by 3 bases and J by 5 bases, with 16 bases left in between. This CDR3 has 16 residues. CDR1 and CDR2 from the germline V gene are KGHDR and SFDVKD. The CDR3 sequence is CATSDPGRGIDQPQHF. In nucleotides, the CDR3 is TGTGCCACCAGTGATCCGGGCCGAGGGATCGATCAGCCCCAGCATTTT.

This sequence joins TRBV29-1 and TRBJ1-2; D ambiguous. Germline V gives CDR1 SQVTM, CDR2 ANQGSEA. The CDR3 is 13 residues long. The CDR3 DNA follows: TGCACCCGAAGCGGGATACCTTCTTGGGGCTACACCTTC. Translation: CTRSGIPSWGYTF.

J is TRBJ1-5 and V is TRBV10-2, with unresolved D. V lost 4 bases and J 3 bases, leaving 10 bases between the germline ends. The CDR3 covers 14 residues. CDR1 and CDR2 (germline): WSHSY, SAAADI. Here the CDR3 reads CASSVWRFNQPQHF. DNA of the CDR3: TGCGCCAGCAGTGTTTGGCGGTTCAATCAGCCCCAGCATTTT.

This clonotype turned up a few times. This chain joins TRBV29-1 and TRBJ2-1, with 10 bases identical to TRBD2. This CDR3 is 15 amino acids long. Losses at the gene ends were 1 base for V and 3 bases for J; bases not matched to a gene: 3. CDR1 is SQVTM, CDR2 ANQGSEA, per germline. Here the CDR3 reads CSVEAGTSVYNEQFF. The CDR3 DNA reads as TGCAGCGTTGAAGCGGGGACTAGCGTCTACAATGAGCAGTTCTTC.

Here the CDR3 DNA reads TGCAGCGTTGAAGTGAATTCTCGGGGGGGAGAAGGCCTGAACACTGAAGCTTTCTTT. It specifies CSVEVNSRGGEGLNTEAFF. J is TRBJ1-1 and V is TRBV29-1; D possibly corresponds to TRBD1 (5 bases). The length of the CDR3 is 19 residues. The V end lost 1 base, the J end lost 0 bases, and 24 bases lay between the germline ends. Germline CDR1 reads SQVTM; CDR2 reads ANQGSEA.

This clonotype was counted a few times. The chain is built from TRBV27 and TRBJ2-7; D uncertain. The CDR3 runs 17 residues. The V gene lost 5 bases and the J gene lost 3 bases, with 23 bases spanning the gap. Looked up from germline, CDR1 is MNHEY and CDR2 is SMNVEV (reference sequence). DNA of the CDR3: TGTGCCAGCAGTCCGCAACCGATTCCGCCGCTGAGCTACGAGCAGTACTTC. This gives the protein CASSPQPIPPLSYEQYF.

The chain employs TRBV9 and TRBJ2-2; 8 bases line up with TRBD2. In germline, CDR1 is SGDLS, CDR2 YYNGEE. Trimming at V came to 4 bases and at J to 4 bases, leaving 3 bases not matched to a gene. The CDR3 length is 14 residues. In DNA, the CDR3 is TGTGCCAGCAGCTTCGGACTAGCCACCGGGGAGCTGTTTTTT. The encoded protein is CASSFGLATGELFF. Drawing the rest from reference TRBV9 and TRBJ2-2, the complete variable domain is DSGVTQTPKHLITATGQRVTLRCSPRSGDLSVYWYQQSLDQGLQFLIQYYNGEERAKGNILERFSAQQFPDLHSELNLSSLELGDSALYFCASSFGLATGELFFGEGSRLTVL.

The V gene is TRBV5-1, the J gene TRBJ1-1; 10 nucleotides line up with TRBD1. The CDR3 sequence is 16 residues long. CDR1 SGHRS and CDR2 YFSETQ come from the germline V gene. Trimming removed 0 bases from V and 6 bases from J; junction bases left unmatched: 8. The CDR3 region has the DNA TGCGCCAGCAGCTTGGGGGGGACAGGGGCTTTCGCTGAAGCTTTCTTT. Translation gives CASSLGGTGAFAEAFF.

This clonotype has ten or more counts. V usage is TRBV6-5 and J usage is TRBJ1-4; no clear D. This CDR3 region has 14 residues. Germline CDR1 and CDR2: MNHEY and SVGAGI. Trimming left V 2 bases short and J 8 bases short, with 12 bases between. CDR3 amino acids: CASSYRGLNEKLFF. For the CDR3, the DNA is TGTGCCAGCAGTTACCGGGGTCTCAACGAAAAACTGTTTTTT.

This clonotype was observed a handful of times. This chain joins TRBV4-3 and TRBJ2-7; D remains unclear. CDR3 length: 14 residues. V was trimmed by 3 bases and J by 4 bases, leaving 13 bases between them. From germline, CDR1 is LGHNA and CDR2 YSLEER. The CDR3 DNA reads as TGCGCCAGCAGCCATCTACCGGTTGGTTACGAGCAGTACTTC. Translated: CASSHLPVGYEQYF.

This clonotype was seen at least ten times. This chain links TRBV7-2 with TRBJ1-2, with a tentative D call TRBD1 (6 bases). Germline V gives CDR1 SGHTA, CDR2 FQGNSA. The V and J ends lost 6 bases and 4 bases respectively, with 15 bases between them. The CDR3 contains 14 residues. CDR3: CASRSSGTIYGYTF. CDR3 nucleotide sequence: TGTGCCAGCAGGTCCTCCGGGACAATCTATGGCTACACCTTC.

CDR3 protein: CASSLIGQLARTEAFF. CDR3 sequence (DNA): TGTGCCAGTAGTCTAATCGGACAGCTTGCTCGCACTGAAGCTTTCTTT. The rearrangement joins TRBV19 to TRBJ1-1; D possibly corresponds to TRBD1 (6 bases). The V end lost 5 bases, the J end lost 4 bases, and 20 bases lay between the germline ends. Germline lookup yields CDR1 LNHDA and CDR2 SQIVND (reference sequence). The CDR3 spans 16 residues.

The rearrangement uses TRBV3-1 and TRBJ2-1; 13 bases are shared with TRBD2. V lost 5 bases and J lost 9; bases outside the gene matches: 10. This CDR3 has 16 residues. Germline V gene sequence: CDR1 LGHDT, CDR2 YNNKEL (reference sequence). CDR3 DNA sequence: TGTGCCAGCAGCGGTCCGGGACTAGCGGGATTCGTTGAGCAGTTCTTC. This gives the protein CASSGPGLAGFVEQFF.

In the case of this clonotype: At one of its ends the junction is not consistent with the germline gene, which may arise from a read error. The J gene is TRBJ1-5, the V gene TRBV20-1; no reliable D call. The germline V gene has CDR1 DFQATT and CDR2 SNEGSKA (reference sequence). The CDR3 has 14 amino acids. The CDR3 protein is CGARDPLVDQPQHF. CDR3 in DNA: TGCGGTGCTAGAGACCCTCTGGTCGATCAGCCCCAGCATTTT.

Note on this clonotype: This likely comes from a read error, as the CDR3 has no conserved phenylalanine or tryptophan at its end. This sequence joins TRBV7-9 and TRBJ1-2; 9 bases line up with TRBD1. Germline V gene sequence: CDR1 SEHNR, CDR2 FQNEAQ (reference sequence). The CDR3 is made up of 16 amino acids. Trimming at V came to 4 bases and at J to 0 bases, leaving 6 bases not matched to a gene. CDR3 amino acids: CASSSGTGMANYGYTL. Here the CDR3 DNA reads TGTGCCAGCAGCTCCGGGACAGGGATGGCTAACTATGGCTACACCTTG.

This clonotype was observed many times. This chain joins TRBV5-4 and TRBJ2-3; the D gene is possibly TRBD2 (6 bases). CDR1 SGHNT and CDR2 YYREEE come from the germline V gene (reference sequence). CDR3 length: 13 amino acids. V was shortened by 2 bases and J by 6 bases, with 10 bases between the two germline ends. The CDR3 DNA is TGTGCCAGCAGCTTAGCGGGCGGGGATACGCAGTATTTT. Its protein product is CASSLAGGDTQYF.

CDR3 sequence reads: CASSSSGGGNYGYTF. The DNA of the CDR3 is TGTGCCAGCAGTTCGTCGGGGGGAGGGAACTATGGCTACACCTTC. The V call is TRBV6-5, the J call TRBJ1-2; D possibly corresponds to TRBD1 (5 bases). The CDR3 sequence is 15 residues long. V was trimmed by 4 bases and J by 2 bases, leaving 14 bases between them. In germline, CDR1 is MNHEY, CDR2 SVGAGI.